The present T cell receptor (beta chain) was sequenced within a study of CD8 T cells in Susac syndrome (dated by TCRdb to between 2017 and 2020). About the investigation overall: Whether CD8+ T cell activation and differentiation in Susac syndrome was antigen driven was tested using repertoire sequencing.

High-throughput TCR beta sequencing profiled peripheral blood CD8+ and CD4+ T cells from healthy donors, Susac syndrome patients and multiple sclerosis patients. Healthy donors were age- and sex-matched controls. CD8+ TEMRA cells were enriched by FACS, while bulk CD8+ and CD4+ T cells were purified by magnetic negative isolation. Blood was collected in EDTA tubes and processed within 24 hours, with PBMCs isolated through density gradient centrifugation. PBMCs intended for TCR sequencing were cryopreserved in liquid nitrogen and thawed later in a water bath at 37 degrees C. A purity of at least 90% was achieved for sorted or isolated CD4+, CD8+ and CD8+ TEMRA cells. RNA was extracted with the RNeasy kit and roughly 0.5 to 1 ug was reverse transcribed using random hexamers. The immunoSEQ multiplex PCR assay, covering 54 Vbeta and 13 Jbeta segments, was used to amplify TCR beta CDR3 regions. Bias from PCR amplification was corrected by using a synthetic template baseline for primer optimization and for computational correction. Under the source paper's analysis protocol: Only productive sequences were kept, with reads annotated to V, D and J genes according to IMGT and analyzed in immunoSEQ Analyzer. Clonality was calculated as one minus the Shannon entropy normalized by log2 of the number of productive unique sequences. For each patient and control, public and private clones were evaluated within the 100 most prevalent clones. A clone was defined as Susac-specific if it was absent from the healthy and MS cohorts, from 1052 published viral clones and from other ImmuneACCESS disease sequences. TCRdb passed the public sequencing reads through fastp at Q25 and MiXCR, retaining productive beta sequences. One record per CDR3 amino acid sequence lists the most common genes and DNA. The V and J calls reflect TCRdb's pipeline rather than the authors' work. Recorded for this sample are 150,000 to 200,000 distinct CDR3 sequences; 90% to 95% of them occurred a single time. Clones ranked in the top ten supply 0.13% of the sample.

As regards this clonotype: This clone's antigen is unknown. No per-base quality is available; no much larger clone lies one base away.

On the study overall, not on this receptor specifically: The study acknowledged that relatively few individuals were included in the TCR sequencing and HLA analysis.

Sequencing input: CD4+ T cells from PBMCs. The receptor's source is a human donor in good health.

The DNA is as follows: TGCGCCAGCAGCCAGGCGGGACTAGCGCCCTACGAGCAGTACTTC. This sequence encodes CASSQAGLAPYEQYF. The chain is made from TRBV4-1 and TRBJ2-7; 10 central nucleotides agree with TRBD2. V and J are trimmed by 3 bases and 2 bases, and the gene matches miss 4 bases of the junction. The CDR3 holds 15 amino acids from the cysteine to the phenylalanine. The CDR3 DNA has 45 bases and is translated from base 1. The germline V gene encodes CDR1 MGHRA and CDR2 YSYEKL.